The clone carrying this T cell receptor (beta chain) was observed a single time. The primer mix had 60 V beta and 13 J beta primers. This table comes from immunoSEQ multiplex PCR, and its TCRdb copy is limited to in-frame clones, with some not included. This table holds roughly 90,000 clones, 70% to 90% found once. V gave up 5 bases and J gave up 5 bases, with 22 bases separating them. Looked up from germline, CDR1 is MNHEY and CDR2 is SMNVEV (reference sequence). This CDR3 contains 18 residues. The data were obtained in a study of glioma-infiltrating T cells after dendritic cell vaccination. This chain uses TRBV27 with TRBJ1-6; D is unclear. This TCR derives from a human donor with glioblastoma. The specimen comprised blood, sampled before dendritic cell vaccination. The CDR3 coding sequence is TGTGCCAGCAGTCCGGAACCCCCGGGTAGGAGGAATAATTCACCCCTCCACTTT. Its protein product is CASSPEPPGRRNNSPLHF.